This T cell receptor beta chain was obtained from a study of blood T cell repertoires in COVID-19. Recovered status in Cohort 3 required two negative PCRs, clearance, or symptom resolution. Generated by immunoSEQ multiplex PCR, the TCRdb table keeps only in-frame clones and is missing some. The repertoire includes around 170,000 clones, roughly four fifths of them detected once, and around 12% sits in the top ten. V was clipped by 4 bases and J by 0 bases, with 6 bases between them. CDR1 is GTSNPN, CDR2 SVGIG, per germline (reference sequence). CDR3 length equals 12 residues. This clone occurred once.

This rearrangement joins TRBV30 to TRBJ1-1, with D possibly being TRBD1 (5 bases). This TCR was sampled from a man aged 45-65 years who had recovered from COVID-19. Specimen: PBMCs or T cells enriched from blood (not recorded which). The CDR3 nucleotides are TGTGCCTGGAAGGGGTTGAACACTGAAGCTTTCTTT. This encodes CAWKGLNTEAFF.